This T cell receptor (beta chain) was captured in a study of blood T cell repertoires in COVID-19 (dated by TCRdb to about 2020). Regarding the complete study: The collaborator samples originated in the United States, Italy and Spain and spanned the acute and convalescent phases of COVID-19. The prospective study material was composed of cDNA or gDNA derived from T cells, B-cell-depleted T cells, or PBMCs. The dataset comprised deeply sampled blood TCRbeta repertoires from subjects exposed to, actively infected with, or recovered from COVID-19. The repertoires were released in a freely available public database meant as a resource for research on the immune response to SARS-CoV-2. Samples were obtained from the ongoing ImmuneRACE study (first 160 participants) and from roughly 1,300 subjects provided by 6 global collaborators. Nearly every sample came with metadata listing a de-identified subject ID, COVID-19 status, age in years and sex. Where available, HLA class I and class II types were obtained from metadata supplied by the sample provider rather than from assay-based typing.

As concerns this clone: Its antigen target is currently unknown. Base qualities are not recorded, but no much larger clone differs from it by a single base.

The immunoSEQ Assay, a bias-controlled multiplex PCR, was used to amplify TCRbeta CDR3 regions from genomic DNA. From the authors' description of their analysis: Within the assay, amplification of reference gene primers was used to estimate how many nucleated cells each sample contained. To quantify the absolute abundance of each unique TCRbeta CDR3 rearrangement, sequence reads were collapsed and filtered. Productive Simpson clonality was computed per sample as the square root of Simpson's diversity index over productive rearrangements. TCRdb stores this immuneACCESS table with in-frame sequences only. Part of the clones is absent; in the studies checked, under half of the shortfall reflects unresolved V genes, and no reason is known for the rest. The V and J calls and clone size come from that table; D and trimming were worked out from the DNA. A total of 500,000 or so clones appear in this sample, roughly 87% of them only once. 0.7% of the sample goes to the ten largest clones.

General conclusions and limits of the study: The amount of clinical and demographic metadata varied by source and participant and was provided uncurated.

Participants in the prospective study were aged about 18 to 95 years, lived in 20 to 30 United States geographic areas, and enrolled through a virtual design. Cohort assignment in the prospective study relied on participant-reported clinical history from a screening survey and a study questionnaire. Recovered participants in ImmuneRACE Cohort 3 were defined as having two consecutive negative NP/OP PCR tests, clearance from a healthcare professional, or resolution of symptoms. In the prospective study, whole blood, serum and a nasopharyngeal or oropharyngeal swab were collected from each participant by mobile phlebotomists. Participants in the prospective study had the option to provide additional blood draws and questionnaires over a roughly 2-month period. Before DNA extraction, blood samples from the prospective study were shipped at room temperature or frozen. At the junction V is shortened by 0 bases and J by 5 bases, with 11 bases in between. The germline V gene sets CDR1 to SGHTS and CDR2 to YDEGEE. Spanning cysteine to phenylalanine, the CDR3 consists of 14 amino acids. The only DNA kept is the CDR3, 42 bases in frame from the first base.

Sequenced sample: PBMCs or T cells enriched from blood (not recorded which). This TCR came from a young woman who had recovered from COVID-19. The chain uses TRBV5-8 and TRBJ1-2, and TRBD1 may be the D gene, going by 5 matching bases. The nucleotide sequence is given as TGTGCCAGCAGCTTGGAAGTGGGGCGTTATGGCTACACCTTC. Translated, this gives CASSLEVGRYGYTF. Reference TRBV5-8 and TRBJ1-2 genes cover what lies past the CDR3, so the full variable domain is EAGVTQSPTHLIKTRGQQATLRCSPISGHTSVYWYQQALGLGLQFLLWYDEGEERNRGNFPPRFSGRQFPNYSSELNVNALELEDSALYLCASSLEVGRYGYTFGSGTRLTVV.